Listed below are T cell receptor beta chains from one sample, sequenced in a study of T-cell reconstitution after alpha-beta-depleted transplantation in children. One entry per CDR3 protein results from TCRdb running MiXCR on the PCR reads. The sample shows around 340,000 distinct CDR3 sequences, 13% of them seen only once. The source material was PBMCs, sampled from the stem cell graft. The receptors were sampled from a human donor who donated a stem cell graft to a child with Fanconi anemia. CDR3s include the opening cysteine and the closing phenylalanine or tryptophan. A D gene is named only where the DNA matches it firmly. Only part of the rows carry a size: once, few, many, or a class if the clone is expanded.

D	size	V	J	DNA	CDR3
NA	few	TRBV25-1	TRBJ2-3	TGTGCCAGCAGTGAAAGAGAGGATACGCAGTATTTT	CASSEREDTQYF
NA	many	TRBV9	TRBJ2-3	TGTGCCAGCAGCGTAGATCTTGATACGCAGTATTTT	CASSVDLDTQYF
NA	many	TRBV7-2	TRBJ2-1	TGTGCCAGCAGCTCCTTAGGGTTGTCCTACAATGAGCAGTTCTTC	CASSSLGLSYNEQFF
NA	few	TRBV6-5	TRBJ1-1	TGTGCCAGCAGTTACGCCGGGGTTTTGACTGAAGCTTTCTTT	CASSYAGVLTEAFF
NA	NA	TRBV5-4	TRBJ2-3	TGTGCCAGGGGCTTGGCAGATACGCAGTATTTT	CARGLADTQYF
TRBD1	many	TRBV5-1	TRBJ1-2	TGCGCCAGCAGCTTGGTGACAGGGTGGACCTATGGCTACACCTTC	CASSLVTGWTYGYTF
NA	many	TRBV7-8	TRBJ1-3	TGTGCCAGCAGCTTAGAATACTACTCTGGAAACACCATATATTTT	CASSLEYYSGNTIYF
NA	many	TRBV13	TRBJ1-6	TGTGCCAGCAGCTTAGGCAGGGCAGCCTCACCCCTCCACTTT	CASSLGRAASPLHF
NA	many	TRBV18	TRBJ2-1	TGTGCCAGCTCATCTGAAGGACGGCACAATGAGCAGTTCTTC	CASSSEGRHNEQFF
NA	few	TRBV2	TRBJ2-1	TGTGCCAGCAATAGGGGTAGTTTCCTCAATGAGCAGTTCTTC	CASNRGSFLNEQFF
NA	few	TRBV20-1	TRBJ2-1	TGCAGTGCCACCTGGGGTACACCCGAGAGATATGAGCAGTTCTTC	CSATWGTPERYEQFF
NA	few	TRBV4-3	TRBJ2-1	TGCGCCAGCAGTCGGGGTCATTTCTCCTACAATGAGCAGTTCTTC	CASSRGHFSYNEQFF
NA	many	TRBV5-1	TRBJ2-2	TGCGCCAGCTCCTTGAGGGACCCGAACACCGGGGAGCTGTTTTTT	CASSLRDPNTGELFF
NA	many	TRBV6-5	TRBJ2-5	TGTGCCAGCAGTTCTCGTTTCACTCTAGAGACCCAGTACTTC	CASSSRFTLETQYF
TRBD1	NA	TRBV10-3	TRBJ1-2	TGTGCCATCAGTGGACCTACAGGGGGGAACTATGGCTACACCTTC	CAISGPTGGNYGYTF
NA	many	TRBV18	TRBJ2-7	TGTGCCAGCTCACCACTTGGCGGTACCTACGAGCAGTACTTC	CASSPLGGTYEQYF
NA	many	TRBV9	TRBJ2-3	TGTGCCAGCAGCATGGACGGCACAGATACGCAGTATTTT	CASSMDGTDTQYF
NA	few	TRBV6-2/TRBV6-3	TRBJ2-5	TGTGCCAGCAGTTCGGACCCAACCAAAGAGACCCAGTACTTC	CASSSDPTKETQYF
NA	NA	TRBV7-9	TRBJ1-1	TGTGCCAGCAGCTTAGGGTGGTGGGTAAGGGGCAACACTGAAGCTTTCTTT	CASSLGWWVRGNTEAFF
TRBD1	NA	TRBV2	TRBJ1-2	TGTGCCAGCAGACTCGGACAGGGTCGCGGTGGCTACACCTTC	CASRLGQGRGGYTF
NA	few	TRBV11-2	TRBJ1-3	TGTGCCAGCAGCTTAGATGCTTATTGGGGGGCCAGAAACACCATATATTTT	CASSLDAYWGARNTIYF
NA	many	TRBV7-9	TRBJ2-7	TGTGCCAGCAGCTTAGCCGGTCGTGAGCAGTACTTC	CASSLAGREQYF
NA	NA	TRBV18	TRBJ2-7	TGTGCCAGCTCACCACCTTACGGGAGAAACCTCTACGAGCAGTACTTC	CASSPPYGRNLYEQYF
NA	few	TRBV6-5	TRBJ1-1	TGTGCCAGCAGTTGGTGGAGCAACACTGAAGCTTTCTTT	CASSWWSNTEAFF
NA	few	TRBV27	TRBJ2-3	TGTGCCAGCAGTCCACCCCAGGCGACAGATACGCAGTATTTT	CASSPPQATDTQYF
NA	few	TRBV27	TRBJ1-2	TGTGCCAGCAGTTTTAGAGGGGATAGCTATGGCTACACCTTC	CASSFRGDSYGYTF
NA	few	TRBV7-2	TRBJ1-1	TGTGCCAGCAGCCTAAGCCCCCAAAACACTGAAGCTTTCTTT	CASSLSPQNTEAFF
NA	NA	TRBV21-1	TRBJ1-2	TGTGCCAGCTTAAGGGACAGGGGAGGGTATGGCTACACCTTC	CASLRDRGGYGYTF
TRBD1	few	TRBV6-1	TRBJ2-1	TGTGCCAGCAGTGTGGGGACAGGGGGCGAGCAGTTCTTC	CASSVGTGGEQFF
NA	many	TRBV7-2	TRBJ2-4	TGTGCCAGCAGCCCAGCACCCGCCAAAAACATTCAGTACTTC	CASSPAPAKNIQYF
NA	few	TRBV4-3	TRBJ2-2	TGCGCCAGCAGCCAATTCTGGGGGCAAGGTTTGGCCGGGGAGCTGTTTTTT	CASSQFWGQGLAGELFF
NA	once	TRBV14	TRBJ2-4	TGTGCCAGCAGCCAAGGGGGCTTAGGCATTCAGTACTTC	CASSQGGLGIQYF
TRBD1	NA	TRBV30	TRBJ1-2	TGTGCCTGGAGAGCGACCGCCCCGGGACAGGGGTGGCATGGCTACACCTTC	CAWRATAPGQGWHGYTF
NA	NA	TRBV7-9	TRBJ1-2	TGTGCCAGCAGCGGTGTTCAACTCAGAGGGGACTATGGCTACACCTTC	CASSGVQLRGDYGYTF
NA	few	TRBV5-6	TRBJ1-4	TGTGCCAGCAGCTTCCGGGCAGGGGAAAAACTGTTTTTT	CASSFRAGEKLFF
NA	few	TRBV12-3/TRBV12-4	TRBJ2-3	TGTGCCAGCACCCCCCAGAGGGCTGGAATCTGGGATACGCAGTATTTT	CASTPQRAGIWDTQYF
TRBD1	many	TRBV7-2	TRBJ1-1	TGTGCCAGCAGCGCCACGGGACAGGGGAAATCTTTCTTT	CASSATGQGKSFF
TRBD2	NA	TRBV15	TRBJ2-1	TGTGCCACCAGCAGAGGGCTAGCGGGGGCCTTTCGGGATGAGCAGTTCTTC	CATSRGLAGAFRDEQFF
NA	NA	TRBV27	TRBJ1-1	TGTGCCAGCAGCTCCGGGGGCCCTGAAGCTTTCTTT	CASSSGGPEAFF
TRBD2	many	TRBV7-2	TRBJ2-3	TGTGCCAGCAGCTTAGCGGGAGCGGGGAATGGAGATACGCAGTATTTT	CASSLAGAGNGDTQYF
NA	few	TRBV4-1	TRBJ2-1	TGCGCCAGCAGCCAAGAAGGAACCCGTGTGGCGGGGCAGTTCTTC	CASSQEGTRVAGQFF
NA	few	TRBV20-1	TRBJ1-6	TGCAGTGCTAGAGAACTAATAGGGAATTCACCCCTCCACTTT	CSARELIGNSPLHF
TRBD1	many	TRBV4-3	TRBJ1-1	TGCGCCAGCAGCCAAAACAGGGGATGGGGTGAAGCTTTCTTT	CASSQNRGWGEAFF
NA	NA	TRBV4-3	TRBJ1-4	TGCGCCAGCAGCCAGCTAGGGAGGGAAAAACTGTTTTTT	CASSQLGREKLFF
NA	NA	TRBV7-3	TRBJ2-7	TGTGCCAGCAGCTTGGTGGAAGGCTCCTACGAGCAGTACTTC	CASSLVEGSYEQYF
NA	few	TRBV20-1	TRBJ2-3	TGCAGTGCTAGAGATTTGGGGGACATTAGCACAGATACGCAGTATTTT	CSARDLGDISTDTQYF
NA	NA	TRBV7-2	TRBJ2-1	TGTGCCAGCAGCTTACCAGGGTATAGCAATGAGCAGTTCTTC	CASSLPGYSNEQFF
NA	NA	TRBV5-4	TRBJ2-3	TGTGCCAGCAGCTCACAGGATGGGACAGATACGCAGTATTTT	CASSSQDGTDTQYF
TRBD1	few	TRBV28	TRBJ2-2	TGTGCCAGCGGGGACAGGGTGGGGACCGGGGAGCTGTTTTTT	CASGDRVGTGELFF
NA	NA	TRBV18	TRBJ2-1	TGTGCCAGCTCACCGAGAGGCGAGGAGGATGAGCAGTTCTTC	CASSPRGEEDEQFF
TRBD2	NA	TRBV15	TRBJ2-5	TGTGCCACCAGCAGCATACTAGCGGGGGAAGAGACCCAGTACTTC	CATSSILAGEETQYF
TRBD1	few	TRBV29-1	TRBJ1-1	TGCAGCGTGATCAGGGGGGCGAACACTGAAGCTTTCTTT	CSVIRGANTEAFF